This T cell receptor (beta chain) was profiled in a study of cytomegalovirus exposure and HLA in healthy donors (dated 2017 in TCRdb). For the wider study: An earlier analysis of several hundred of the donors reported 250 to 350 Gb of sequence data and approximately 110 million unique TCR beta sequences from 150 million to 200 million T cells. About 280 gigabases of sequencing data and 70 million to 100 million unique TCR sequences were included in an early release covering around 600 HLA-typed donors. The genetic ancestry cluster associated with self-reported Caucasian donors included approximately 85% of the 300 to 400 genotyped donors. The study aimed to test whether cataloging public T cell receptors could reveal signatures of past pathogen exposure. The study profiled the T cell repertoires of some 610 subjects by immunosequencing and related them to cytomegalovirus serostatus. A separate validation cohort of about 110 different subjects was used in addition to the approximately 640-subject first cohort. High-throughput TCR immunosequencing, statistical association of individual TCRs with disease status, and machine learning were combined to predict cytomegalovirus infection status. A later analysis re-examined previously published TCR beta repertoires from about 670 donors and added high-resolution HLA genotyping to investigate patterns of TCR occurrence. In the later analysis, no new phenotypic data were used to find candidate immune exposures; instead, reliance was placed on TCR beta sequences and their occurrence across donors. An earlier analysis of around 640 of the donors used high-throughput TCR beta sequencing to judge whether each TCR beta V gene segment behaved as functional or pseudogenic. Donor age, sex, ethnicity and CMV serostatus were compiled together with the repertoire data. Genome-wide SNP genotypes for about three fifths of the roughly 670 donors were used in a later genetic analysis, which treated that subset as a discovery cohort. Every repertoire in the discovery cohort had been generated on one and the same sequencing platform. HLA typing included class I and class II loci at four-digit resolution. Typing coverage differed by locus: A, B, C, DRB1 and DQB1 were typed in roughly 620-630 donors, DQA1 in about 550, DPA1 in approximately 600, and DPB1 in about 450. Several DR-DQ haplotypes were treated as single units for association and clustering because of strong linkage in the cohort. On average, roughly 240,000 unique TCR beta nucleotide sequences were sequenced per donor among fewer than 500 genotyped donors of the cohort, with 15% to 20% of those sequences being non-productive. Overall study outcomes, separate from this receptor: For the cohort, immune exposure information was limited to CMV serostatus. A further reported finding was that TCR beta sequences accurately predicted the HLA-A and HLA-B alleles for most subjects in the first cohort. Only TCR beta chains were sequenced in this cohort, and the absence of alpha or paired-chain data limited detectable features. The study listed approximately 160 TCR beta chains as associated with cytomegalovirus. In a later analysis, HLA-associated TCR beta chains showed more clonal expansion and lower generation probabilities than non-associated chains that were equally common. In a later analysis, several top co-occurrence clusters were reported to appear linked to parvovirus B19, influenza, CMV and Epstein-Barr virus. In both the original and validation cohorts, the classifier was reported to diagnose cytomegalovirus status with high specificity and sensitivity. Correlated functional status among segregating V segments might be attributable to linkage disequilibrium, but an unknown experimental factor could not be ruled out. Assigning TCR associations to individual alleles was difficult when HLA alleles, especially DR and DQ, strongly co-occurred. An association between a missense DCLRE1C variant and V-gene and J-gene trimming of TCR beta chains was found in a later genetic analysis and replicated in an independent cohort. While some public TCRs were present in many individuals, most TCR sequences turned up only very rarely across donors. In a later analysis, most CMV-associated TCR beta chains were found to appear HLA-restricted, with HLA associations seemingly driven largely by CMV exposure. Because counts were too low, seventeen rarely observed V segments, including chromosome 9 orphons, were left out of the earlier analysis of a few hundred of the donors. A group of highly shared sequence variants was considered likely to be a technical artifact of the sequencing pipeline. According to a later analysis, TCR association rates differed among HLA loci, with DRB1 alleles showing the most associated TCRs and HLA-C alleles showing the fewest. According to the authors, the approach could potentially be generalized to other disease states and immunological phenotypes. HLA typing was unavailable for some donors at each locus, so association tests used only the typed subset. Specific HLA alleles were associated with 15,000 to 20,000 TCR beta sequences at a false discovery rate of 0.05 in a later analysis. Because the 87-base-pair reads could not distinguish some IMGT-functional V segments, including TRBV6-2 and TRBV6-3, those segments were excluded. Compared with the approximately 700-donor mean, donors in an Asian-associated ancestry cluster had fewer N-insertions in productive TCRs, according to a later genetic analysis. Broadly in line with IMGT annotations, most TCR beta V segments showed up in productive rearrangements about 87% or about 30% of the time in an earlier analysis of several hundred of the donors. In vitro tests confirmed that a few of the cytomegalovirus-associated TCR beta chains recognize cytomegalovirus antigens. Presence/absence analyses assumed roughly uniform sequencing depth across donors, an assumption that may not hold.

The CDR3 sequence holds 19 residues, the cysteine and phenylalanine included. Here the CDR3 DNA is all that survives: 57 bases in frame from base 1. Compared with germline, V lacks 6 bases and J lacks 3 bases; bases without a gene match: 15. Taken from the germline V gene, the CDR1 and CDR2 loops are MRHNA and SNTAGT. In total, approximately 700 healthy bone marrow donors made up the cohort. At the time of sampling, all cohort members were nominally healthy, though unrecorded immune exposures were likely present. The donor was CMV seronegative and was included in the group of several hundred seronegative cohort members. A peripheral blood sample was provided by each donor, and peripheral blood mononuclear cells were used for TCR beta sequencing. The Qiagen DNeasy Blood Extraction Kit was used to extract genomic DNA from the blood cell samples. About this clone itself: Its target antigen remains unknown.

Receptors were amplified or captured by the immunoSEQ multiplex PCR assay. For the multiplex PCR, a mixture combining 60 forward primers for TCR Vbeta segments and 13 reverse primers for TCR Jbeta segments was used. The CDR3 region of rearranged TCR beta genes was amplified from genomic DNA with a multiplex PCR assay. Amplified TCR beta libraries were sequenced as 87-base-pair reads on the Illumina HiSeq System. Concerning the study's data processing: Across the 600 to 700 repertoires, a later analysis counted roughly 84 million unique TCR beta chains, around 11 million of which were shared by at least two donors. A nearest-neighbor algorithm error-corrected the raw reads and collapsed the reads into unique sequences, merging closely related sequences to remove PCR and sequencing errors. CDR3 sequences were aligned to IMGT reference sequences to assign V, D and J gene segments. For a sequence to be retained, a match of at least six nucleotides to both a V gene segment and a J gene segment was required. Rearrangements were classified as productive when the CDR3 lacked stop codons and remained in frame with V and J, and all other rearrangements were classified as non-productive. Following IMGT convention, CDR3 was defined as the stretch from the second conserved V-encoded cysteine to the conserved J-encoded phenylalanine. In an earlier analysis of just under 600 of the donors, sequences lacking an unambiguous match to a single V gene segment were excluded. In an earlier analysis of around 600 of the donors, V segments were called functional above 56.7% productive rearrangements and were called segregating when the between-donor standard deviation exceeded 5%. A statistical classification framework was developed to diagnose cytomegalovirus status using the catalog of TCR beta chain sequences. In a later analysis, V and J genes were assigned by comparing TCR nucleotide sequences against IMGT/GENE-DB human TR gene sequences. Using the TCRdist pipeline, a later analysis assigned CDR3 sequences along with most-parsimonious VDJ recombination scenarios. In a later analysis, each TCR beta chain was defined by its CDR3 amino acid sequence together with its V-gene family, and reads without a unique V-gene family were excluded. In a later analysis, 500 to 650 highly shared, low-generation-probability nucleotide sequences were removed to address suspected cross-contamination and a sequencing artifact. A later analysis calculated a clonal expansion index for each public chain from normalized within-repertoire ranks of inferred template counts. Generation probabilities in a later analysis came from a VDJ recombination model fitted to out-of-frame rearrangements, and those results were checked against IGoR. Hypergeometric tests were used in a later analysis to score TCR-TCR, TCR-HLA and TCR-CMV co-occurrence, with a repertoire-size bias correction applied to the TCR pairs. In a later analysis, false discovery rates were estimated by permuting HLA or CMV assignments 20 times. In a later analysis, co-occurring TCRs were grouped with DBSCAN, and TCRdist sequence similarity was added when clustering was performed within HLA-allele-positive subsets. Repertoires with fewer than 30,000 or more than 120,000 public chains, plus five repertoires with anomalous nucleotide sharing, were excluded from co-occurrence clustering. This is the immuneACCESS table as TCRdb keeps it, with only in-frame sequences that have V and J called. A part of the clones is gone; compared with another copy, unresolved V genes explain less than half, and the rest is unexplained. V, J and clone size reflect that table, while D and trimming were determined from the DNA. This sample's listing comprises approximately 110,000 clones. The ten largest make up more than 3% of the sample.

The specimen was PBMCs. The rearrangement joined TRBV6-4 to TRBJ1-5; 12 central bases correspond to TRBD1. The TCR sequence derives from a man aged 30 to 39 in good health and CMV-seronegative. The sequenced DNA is TGTGCCAGCAGCCGAGGGACAGGGGGCGTACCAGGCATCAATCAGCCCCAGCATTTT. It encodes CASSRGTGGVPGINQPQHF.